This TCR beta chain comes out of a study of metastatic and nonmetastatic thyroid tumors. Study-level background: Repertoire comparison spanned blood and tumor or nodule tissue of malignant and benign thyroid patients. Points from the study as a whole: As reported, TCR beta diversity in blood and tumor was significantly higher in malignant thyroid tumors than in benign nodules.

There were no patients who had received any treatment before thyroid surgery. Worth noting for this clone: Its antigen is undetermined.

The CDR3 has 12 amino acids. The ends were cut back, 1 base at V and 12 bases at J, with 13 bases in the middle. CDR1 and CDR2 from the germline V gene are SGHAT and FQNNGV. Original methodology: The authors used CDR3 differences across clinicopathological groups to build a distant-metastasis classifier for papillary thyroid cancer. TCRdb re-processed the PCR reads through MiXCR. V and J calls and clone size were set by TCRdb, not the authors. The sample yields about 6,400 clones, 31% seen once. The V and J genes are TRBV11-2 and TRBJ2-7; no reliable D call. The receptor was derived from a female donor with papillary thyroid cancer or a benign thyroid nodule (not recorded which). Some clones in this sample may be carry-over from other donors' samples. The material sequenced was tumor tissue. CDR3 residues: CASSLGVITWYF. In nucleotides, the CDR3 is TGTGCCAGCAGCTTAGGGGTCATTACCTGGTACTTC.